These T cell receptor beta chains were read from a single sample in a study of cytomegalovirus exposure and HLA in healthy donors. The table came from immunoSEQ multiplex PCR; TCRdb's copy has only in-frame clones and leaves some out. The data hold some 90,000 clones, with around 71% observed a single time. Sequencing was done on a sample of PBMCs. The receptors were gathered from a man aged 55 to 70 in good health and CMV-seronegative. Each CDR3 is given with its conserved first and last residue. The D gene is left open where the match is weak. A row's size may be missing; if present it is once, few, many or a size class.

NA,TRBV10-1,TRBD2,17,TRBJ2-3,TGCGCCAGCAGTGACCCAAGGACTAGCGGCGACTACGATACGCAGTATTTT,CASSDPRTSGDYDTQYF
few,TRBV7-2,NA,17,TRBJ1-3,TGTGCCAGCAGCTCCTACCCTGCAAGGGGGTCCGGAAACACCATATATTTT,CASSSYPARGSGNTIYF
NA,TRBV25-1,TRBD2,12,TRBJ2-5,TGTGCAACGGCGGGGGGCTGGGAGACCCAGTACTTC,CATAGGWETQYF
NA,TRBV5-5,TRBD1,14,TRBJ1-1,TGTGCCAGCAGCACGCTACAGGGGGTTAGGAAAGCTTTCTTT,CASSTLQGVRKAFF
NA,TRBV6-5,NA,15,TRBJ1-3,TGTGCCAGCAGTTTGTCAGGGGCCTCTGGAAACACCATATATTTT,CASSLSGASGNTIYF
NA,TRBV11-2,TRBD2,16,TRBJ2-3,TGTGCCAGCAGCTCTTTAGCGGGGGGCCGCACAGATACGCAGTATTTT,CASSSLAGGRTDTQYF
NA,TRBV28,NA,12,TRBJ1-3,TGTGCCAGCACAGGGTCGGGAAACACCATATATTTT,CASTGSGNTIYF
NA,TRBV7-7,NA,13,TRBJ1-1,TGTGCCAGCAGCCAGACACCCAACACTGAAGCTTTCTTT,CASSQTPNTEAFF
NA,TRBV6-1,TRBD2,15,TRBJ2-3,TGTGCCAGCAGTACTAGCGGGGCCTACACAGATACGCAGTATTTT,CASSTSGAYTDTQYF
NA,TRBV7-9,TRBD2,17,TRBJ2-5,TGTTCCAGCAGCCGAATAGCGGGAGGGCGAACCGAAGAGACCCAGTACTTC,CSSSRIAGGRTEETQYF
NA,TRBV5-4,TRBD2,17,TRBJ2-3,TGTGCCAGCAGCTTCTATATTAGCGGGGGGGCATCAGATACGCAGTATTTT,CASSFYISGGASDTQYF
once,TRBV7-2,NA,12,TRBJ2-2,TGTGCCAGCAGCTTTAATGCCGGGGAGCTGTTTTTT,CASSFNAGELFF
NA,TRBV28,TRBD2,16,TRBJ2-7,TGTGCCAGCAGTTTTGTAGCGAGCGGGAGAGCCTACGAGCAGTACTTC,CASSFVASGRAYEQYF
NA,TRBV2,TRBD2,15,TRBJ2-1,TGTGCCAGCAATAACGGACTAGCGGGAGGGGGTGAGCAGTTCTTC,CASNNGLAGGGEQFF
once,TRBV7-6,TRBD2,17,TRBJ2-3,TGTGCCAGCAGCTTAAGAGGGGCGGGAGGGCCCACAGATACGCAGTATTTT,CASSLRGAGGPTDTQYF
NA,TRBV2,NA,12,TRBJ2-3,TGTGCCGGGAAGGGGGTTGCAGATACGCAGTATTTT,CAGKGVADTQYF
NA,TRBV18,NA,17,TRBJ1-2,TGTGCCAGCTCCGTCGCCGGGGTTGAATCCTTTAACTATGGCTACACCTTC,CASSVAGVESFNYGYTF
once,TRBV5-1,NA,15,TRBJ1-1,TGCGCCAGCAGGACGGAGGGCAGCATGAACACTGAAGCTTTCTTT,CASRTEGSMNTEAFF
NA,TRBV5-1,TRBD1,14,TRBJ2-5,TGCGCCAGCAGCTGGGGGACAGCCCAAGAGACCCAGTACTTC,CASSWGTAQETQYF
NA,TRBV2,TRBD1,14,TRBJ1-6,TGTGCCAGCAGTGACAGGGGGCGCGGGTCACCCCTCCACTTT,CASSDRGRGSPLHF
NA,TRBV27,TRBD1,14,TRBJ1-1,TGTGCCAGCAGTCCGAGGGGGCCCTGGGATGAAGCTTTCTTT,CASSPRGPWDEAFF
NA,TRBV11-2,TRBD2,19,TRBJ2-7,TGTGCCAGCAGCTTAGAAATAGCGGGAGGGCCTATGGGTATCCACGAGCAGTACTTC,CASSLEIAGGPMGIHEQYF
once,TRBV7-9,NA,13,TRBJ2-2,TGTGCCAGCAGCGTCGGAGGCACCGGGGAGCTGTTTTTT,CASSVGGTGELFF
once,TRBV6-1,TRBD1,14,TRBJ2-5,TGTGCCAGCAGCCTTTCGGACAGGGAAGAGACCCAGTACTTC,CASSLSDREETQYF
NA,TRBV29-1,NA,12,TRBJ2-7,TGCAGCGTTGGGGACACTACCTACGAGCAGTACTTC,CSVGDTTYEQYF
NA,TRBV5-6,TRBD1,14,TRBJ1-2,TGTGCCAGCAGCTTGCGACAGGGGGCTACTGGCTACACCTTC,CASSLRQGATGYTF
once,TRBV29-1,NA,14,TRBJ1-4,TGCAGCGTTGTTGAATCGGGGGGGAATGAAAAACTGTTTTTT,CSVVESGGNEKLFF
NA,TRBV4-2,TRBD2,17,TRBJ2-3,TGTGCCAGCAGCCAAGCCGGGACTAGCGGGAGGGGAGATACGCAGTATTTT,CASSQAGTSGRGDTQYF
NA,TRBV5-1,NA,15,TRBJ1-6,TGCGCCAGCAGCTTGGCCTCGCGAGCAAGCTCACCCCTCCACTTT,CASSLASRASSPLHF
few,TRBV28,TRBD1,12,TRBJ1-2,TGTGCCAGCAGTGTAGGGGGCCACGGCTACACCTTC,CASSVGGHGYTF
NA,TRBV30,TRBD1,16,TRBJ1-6,TGTGCCTGGACCCTGCCGGACAGGTCCTATAATTCACCCCTCCACTTT,CAWTLPDRSYNSPLHF
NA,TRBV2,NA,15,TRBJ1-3,TGTGCCAGCAAGGGGGACCTAAGCTCTGGAAACACCATATATTTT,CASKGDLSSGNTIYF
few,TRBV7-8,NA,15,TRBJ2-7,TGTGCCAGCAGCTTAGTACGACTGCCAGCCTACGAGCAGTACTTC,CASSLVRLPAYEQYF
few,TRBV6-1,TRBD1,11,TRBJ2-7,TGTGCCACTGGACAGGGGTACGAGCAGTACTTC,CATGQGYEQYF
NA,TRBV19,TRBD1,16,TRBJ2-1,TGTGCCAGTACCCCAGGGGGACAGGGTATCTACAATGAGCAGTTCTTC,CASTPGGQGIYNEQFF
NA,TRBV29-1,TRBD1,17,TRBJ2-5,TGCAGCGTTGAGGTGACAGGGGGCGGGGGGTACCAAGAGACCCAGTACTTC,CSVEVTGGGGYQETQYF
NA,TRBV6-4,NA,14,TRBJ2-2,TGTGCCAGCAGTGCGTACCCGGGCACCGGGGAGCTGTTTTTT,CASSAYPGTGELFF
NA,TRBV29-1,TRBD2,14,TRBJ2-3,TGCAGCGTCATAGCGGGAGCTGTATCAGATACGCAGTATTTT,CSVIAGAVSDTQYF
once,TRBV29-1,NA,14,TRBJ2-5,TGCAGCGTTGAGGACAGAGAGTACCAAGAGACCCAGTACTTC,CSVEDREYQETQYF
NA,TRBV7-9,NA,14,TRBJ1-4,TGTGCCAGCAGCCCCGGAGCAACTAATGAAAAACTGTTTTTT,CASSPGATNEKLFF
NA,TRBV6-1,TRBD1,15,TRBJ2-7,TGTGCCAGCAGCGAGCCCCGGACAGGGGTAGACGAGCAGTACTTC,CASSEPRTGVDEQYF
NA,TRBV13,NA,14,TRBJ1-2,TGTGCCAGCAGCTTCTATGGACAGAACTATGGCTACACCTTC,CASSFYGQNYGYTF
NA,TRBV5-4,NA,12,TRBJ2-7,TGTGCCAGCAGCTTGTACAGCTACGAGCAGTACTTC,CASSLYSYEQYF
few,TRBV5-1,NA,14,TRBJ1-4,TGCGCCAGCCGACAGGAACCAACTAATGAAAAACTGTTTTTT,CASRQEPTNEKLFF
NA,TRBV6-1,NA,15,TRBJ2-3,TGTGCCAGCAGTGAAGCGTGGGGACTCTACGATACGCAGTATTTT,CASSEAWGLYDTQYF
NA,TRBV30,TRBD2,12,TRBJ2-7,TGTGCCTGGAGCGGGGGGGCGGGCGAGCAGTACTTC,CAWSGGAGEQYF
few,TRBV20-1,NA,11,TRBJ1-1,TGCAGTGCTAGCCGGACAAGTGAAGCTTTCTTT,CSASRTSEAFF
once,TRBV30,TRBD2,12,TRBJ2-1,TGTGCCTGGAGTGCAGCGGGGTTAGGGCAGTTCTTC,CAWSAAGLGQFF
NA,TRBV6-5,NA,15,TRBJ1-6,TGTGCCAGCAGTTATGCTAGGGGCGAGGTTTCACCCCTCCACTTT,CASSYARGEVSPLHF
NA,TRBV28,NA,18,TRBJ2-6,TGTGCCACAACGACAGGTCTTAACTACGGGGCTGGGGCCAACGTCCTGACTTTC,CATTTGLNYGAGANVLTF
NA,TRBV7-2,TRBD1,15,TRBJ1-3,TGTGCCAGCAGCTACCGGACAGGAGAAGGAAACACCATATATTTT,CASSYRTGEGNTIYF